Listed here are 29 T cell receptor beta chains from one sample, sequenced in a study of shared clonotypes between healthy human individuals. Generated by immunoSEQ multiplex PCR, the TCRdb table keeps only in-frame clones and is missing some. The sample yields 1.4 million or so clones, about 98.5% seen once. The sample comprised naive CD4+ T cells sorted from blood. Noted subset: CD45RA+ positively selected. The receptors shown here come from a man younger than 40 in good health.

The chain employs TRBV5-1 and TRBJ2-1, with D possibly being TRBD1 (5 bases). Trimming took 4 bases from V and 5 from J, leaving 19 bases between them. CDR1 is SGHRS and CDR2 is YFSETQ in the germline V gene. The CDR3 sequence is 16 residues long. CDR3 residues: CASSHLTANDNNEQFF. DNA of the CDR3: TGCGCCAGCAGCCATCTGACAGCAAATGACAACAATGAGCAGTTCTTC.

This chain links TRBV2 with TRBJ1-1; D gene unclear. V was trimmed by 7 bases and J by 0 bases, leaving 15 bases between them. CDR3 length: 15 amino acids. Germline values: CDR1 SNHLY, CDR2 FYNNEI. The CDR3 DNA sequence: TGTGCCAGCAACCTGGGCCTGTCCATGAACACTGAAGCTTTCTTT. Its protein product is CASNLGLSMNTEAFF. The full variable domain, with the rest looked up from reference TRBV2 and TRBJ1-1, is EPEVTQTPSHQVTQMGQEVILRCVPISNHLYFYWYRQILGQKVEFLVSFYNNEISEKSEIFDDQFSVERPDGSNFTLKIRSTKLEDSAMYFCASNLGLSMNTEAFFGQGTRLTVV.

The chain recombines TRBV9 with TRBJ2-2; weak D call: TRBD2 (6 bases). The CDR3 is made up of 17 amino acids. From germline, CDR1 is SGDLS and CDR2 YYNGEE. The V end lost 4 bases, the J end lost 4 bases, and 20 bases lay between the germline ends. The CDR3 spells CASSSQRAPVSTGELFF. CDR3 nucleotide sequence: TGTGCCAGCAGCTCTCAGCGGGCTCCAGTTAGCACCGGGGAGCTGTTTTTT.

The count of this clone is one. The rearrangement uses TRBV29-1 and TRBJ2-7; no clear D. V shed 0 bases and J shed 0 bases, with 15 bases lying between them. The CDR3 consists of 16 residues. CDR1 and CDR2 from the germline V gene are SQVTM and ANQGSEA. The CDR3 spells CSVEDGVGPYSYEQYF. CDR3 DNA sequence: TGCAGCGTTGAAGATGGGGTAGGGCCCTACTCCTACGAGCAGTACTTC.

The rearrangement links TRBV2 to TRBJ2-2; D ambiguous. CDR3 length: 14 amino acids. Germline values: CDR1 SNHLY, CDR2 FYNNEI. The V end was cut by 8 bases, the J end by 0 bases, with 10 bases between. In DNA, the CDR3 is TGTGCCAGCGGGAAGGAGACGAACACCGGGGAGCTGTTTTTT. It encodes CASGKETNTGELFF.

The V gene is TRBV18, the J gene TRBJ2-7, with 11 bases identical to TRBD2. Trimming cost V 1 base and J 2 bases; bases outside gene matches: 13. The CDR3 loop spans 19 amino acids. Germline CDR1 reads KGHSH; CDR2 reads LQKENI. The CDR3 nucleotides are TGTGCCAGCTCACCACGGAGGGCTAGCGGGAGGTCCCGGACCTACGAGCAGTACTTC. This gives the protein CASSPRRASGRSRTYEQYF.

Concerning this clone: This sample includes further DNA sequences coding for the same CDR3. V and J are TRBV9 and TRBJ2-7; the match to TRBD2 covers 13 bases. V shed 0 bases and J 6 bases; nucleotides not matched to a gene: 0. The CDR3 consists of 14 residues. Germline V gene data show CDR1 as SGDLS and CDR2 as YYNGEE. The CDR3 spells CASSVGLAGGEQYF. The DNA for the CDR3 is TGTGCCAGCAGCGTAGGACTAGCGGGGGGCGAGCAGTACTTC.

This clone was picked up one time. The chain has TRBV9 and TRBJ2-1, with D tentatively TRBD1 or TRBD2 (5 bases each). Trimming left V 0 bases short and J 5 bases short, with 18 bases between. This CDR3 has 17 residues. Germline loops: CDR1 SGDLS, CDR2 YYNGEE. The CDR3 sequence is CASSVALGALRDNEQFF. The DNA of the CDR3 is TGTGCCAGCAGCGTAGCCCTCGGGGCGTTGCGCGACAATGAGCAGTTCTTC.

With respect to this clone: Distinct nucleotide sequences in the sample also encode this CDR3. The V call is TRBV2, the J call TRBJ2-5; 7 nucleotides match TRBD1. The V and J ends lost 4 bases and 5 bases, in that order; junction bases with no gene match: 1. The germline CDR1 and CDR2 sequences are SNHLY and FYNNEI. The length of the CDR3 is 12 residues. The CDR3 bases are TGTGCCAGCAGTGCACAGGGGGAGACCCAGTACTTC. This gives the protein CASSAQGETQYF.

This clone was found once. The CDR3 DNA sequence: TGCGCCAGCAGCTCGGCGGCAGCTAGCTCCTACGAGCAGTACTTC. Translated, it gives CASSSAAASSYEQYF. The rearrangement joins TRBV5-1 to TRBJ2-7; D is uncertain. V dropped 3 bases and J dropped 0 bases, with 13 bases sitting between them. Germline values: CDR1 SGHRS, CDR2 YFSETQ. The CDR3 totals 15 residues.

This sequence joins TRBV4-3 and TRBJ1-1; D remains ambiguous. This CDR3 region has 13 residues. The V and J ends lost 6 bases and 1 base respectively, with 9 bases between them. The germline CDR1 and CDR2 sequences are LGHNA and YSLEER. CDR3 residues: CASRRRENTEAFF. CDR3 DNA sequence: TGCGCCAGCAGGAGACGGGAGAACACTGAAGCTTTCTTT.

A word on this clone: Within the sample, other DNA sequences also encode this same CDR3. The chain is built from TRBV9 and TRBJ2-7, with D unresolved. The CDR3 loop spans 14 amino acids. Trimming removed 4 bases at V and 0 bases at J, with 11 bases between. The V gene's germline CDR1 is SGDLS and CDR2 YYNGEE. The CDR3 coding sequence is TGTGCCAGCAGCCCTGGGCAGAGCTCCTACGAGCAGTACTTC. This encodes CASSPGQSSYEQYF.

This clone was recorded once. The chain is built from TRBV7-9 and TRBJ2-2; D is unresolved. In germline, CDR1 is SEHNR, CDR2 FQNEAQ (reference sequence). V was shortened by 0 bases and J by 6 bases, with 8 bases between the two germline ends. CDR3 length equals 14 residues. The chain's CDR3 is CASSLAVGAGELFF. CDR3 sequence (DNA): TGTGCCAGCAGCTTAGCGGTAGGCGCCGGGGAGCTGTTTTTT.

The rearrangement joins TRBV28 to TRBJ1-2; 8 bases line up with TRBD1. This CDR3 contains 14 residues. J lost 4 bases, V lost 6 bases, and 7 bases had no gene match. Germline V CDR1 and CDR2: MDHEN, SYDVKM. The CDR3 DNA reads TGTGCCAGCAGGCGGACAGGGACCTCCTATGGCTACACCTTC. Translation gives CASRRTGTSYGYTF.

CDR3 bases: TGTGCCAGTAGTACCCTGGGACAGTACGAGCAGTACTTC. Protein: CASSTLGQYEQYF. V and J are TRBV19 and TRBJ2-7, with 7 bases that match TRBD1. Germline CDR1 reads LNHDA; CDR2 reads SQIVND (reference sequence). The CDR3 is 13 amino acids. The V and J ends lost 4 bases and 4 bases, in that order; junction bases with no gene match: 4. Supplemented by reference TRBV19 and TRBJ2-7, the full variable domain reads DGGITQSPKYLFRKEGQNVTLSCEQNLNHDAMYWYRQDPGQGLRLIYYSQIVNDFQKGDIAEGYSVSREKKESFPLTVTSAQKNPTAFYLCASSTLGQYEQYFGPGTRLTVT.

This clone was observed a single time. CDR3: CASSLLAGNTGELFF. CDR3 nucleotides: TGTGCCAGCAGCTTGCTAGCGGGGAACACCGGGGAGCTGTTTTTT. The chain employs TRBV13 and TRBJ2-2; 8 nucleotides align to TRBD2. Germline values: CDR1 PRHDT, CDR2 FYEKMQ (reference sequence). The CDR3 spans 15 residues. The V and J ends lost 3 bases and 1 base, in that order; junction bases with no gene match: 1.

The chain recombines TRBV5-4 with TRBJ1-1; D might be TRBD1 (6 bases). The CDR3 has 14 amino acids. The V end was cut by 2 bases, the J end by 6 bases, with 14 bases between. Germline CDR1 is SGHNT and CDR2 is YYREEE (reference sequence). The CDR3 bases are TGTGCCAGCAGCTTCCCGACAGGTAGCCCTGAAGCTTTCTTT. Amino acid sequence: CASSFPTGSPEAFF.

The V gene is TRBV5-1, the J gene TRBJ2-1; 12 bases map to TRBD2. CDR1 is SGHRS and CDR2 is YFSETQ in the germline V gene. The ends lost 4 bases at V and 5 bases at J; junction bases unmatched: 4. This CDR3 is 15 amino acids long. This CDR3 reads CASSETSGSHNEQFF. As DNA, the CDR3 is TGCGCCAGCAGCGAGACTAGCGGGAGCCACAATGAGCAGTTCTTC.

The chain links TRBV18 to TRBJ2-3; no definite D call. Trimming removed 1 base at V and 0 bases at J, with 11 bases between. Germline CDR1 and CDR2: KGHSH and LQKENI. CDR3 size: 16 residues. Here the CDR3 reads CASSPRQTSSTDTQYF. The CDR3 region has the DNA TGTGCCAGCTCACCACGGCAGACTTCTAGCACAGATACGCAGTATTTT.

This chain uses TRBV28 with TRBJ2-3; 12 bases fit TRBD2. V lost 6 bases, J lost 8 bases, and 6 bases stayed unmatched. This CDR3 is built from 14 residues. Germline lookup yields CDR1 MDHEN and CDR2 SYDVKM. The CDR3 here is CASRWTSGTRTQYF. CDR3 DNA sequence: TGTGCCAGCAGGTGGACTAGCGGGACTCGTACGCAGTATTTT.

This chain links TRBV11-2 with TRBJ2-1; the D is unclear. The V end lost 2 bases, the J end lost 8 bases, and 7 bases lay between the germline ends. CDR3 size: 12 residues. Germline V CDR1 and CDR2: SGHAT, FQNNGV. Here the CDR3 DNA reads TGTGCCAGCAGCTTATTATCCTATGAGCAGTTCTTC. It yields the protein CASSLLSYEQFF.

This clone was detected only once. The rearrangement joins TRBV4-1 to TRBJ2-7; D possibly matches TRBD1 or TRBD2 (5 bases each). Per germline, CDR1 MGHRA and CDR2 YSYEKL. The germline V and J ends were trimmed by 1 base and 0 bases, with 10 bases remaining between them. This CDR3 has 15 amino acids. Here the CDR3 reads CASSQVGTASYEQYF. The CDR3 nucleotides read TGCGCCAGCAGCCAAGTTGGGACGGCCTCCTACGAGCAGTACTTC.

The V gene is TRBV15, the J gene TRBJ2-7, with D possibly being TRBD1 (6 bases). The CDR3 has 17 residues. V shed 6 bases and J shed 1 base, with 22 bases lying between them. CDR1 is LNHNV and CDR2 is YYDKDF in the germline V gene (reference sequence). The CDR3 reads CATSRDRGRGRSYEQYF. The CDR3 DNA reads TGTGCCACCAGTAGGGATAGGGGCAGGGGAAGATCCTACGAGCAGTACTTC.

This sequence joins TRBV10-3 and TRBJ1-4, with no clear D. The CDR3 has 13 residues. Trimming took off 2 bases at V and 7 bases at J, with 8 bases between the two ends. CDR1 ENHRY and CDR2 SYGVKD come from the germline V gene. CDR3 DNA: TGTGCCATCAGTGAGCACCCGGCTGAAAAACTGTTTTTT. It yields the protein CAISEHPAEKLFF.

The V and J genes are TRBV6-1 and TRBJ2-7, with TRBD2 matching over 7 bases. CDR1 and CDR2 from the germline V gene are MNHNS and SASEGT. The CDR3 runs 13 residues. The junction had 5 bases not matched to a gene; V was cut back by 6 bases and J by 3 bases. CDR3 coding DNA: TGTGCCAGCAGCGTGAGCGGGAACTACGAGCAGTACTTC. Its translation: CASSVSGNYEQYF.

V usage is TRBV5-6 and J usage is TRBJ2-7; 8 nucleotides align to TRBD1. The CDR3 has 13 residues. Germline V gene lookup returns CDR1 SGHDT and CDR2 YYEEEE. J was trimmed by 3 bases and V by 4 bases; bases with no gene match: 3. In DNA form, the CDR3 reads TGTGCCAGCAGCATGACAGGGGTCTACGAGCAGTACTTC. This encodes CASSMTGVYEQYF.

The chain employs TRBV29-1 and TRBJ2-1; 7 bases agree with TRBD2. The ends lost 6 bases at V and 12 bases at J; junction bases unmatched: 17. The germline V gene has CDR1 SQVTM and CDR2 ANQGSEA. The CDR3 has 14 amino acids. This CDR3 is CSVATDSGTVAQFF. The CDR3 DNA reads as TGCAGCGTCGCGACAGACAGCGGGACCGTAGCGCAGTTCTTC.

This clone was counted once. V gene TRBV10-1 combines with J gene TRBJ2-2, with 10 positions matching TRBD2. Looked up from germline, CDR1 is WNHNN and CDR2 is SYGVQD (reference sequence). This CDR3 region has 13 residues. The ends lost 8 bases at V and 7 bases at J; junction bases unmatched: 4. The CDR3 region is CASRAGGNGELFF. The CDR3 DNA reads TGCGCCAGCCGAGCGGGAGGGAACGGGGAGCTGTTTTTT.

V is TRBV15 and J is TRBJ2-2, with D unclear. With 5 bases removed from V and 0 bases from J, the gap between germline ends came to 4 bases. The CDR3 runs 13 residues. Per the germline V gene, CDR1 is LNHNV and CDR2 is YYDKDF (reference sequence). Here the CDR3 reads CATSLTNTGELFF. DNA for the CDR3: TGTGCCACCAGCCTAACGAACACCGGGGAGCTGTTTTTT. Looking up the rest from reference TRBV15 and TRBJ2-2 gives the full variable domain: DAMVIQNPRYQVTQFGKPVTLSCSQTLNHNVMYWYQQKSSQAPKLLFHYYDKDFNNEADTPDNFQSRRPNTSFCFLDIRSPGLGDTAMYLCATSLTNTGELFFGEGSRLTVL.